A selection of T cell receptor beta chains follows, all from one sample in a study of cytomegalovirus exposure and HLA in healthy donors. Data came from immunoSEQ multiplex PCR; TCRdb stores just in-frame clones and leaves some out. The sample carries tens of thousands of clones, 60% to 85% recorded once. Sequenced input: PBMCs. The receptors here all came from a male donor in good health and CMV-seronegative. The CDR3 runs from the conserved cysteine through the conserved F or W. The order of the fields is D gene, clone size, V gene, J gene, CDR3 protein, CDR3 DNA. D genes are given only for firm matches. Only part of the rows carry a size: once, few, many, or a class if the clone is expanded.

D: .
size: .
V: TRBV4-2
J: TRBJ1-3
CDR3: CASSQGTAGVRNTIYF
DNA: TGTGCCAGCAGCCAGGGTACCGCAGGGGTGAGAAACACCATATATTTT

D: TRBD2
size: few
V: TRBV6-6
J: TRBJ2-1
CDR3: CASRTGLSSYNEQFF
DNA: TGTGCCAGCAGAACGGGACTATCTTCCTACAATGAGCAGTTCTTC

D: .
size: .
V: TRBV5-3
J: TRBJ2-3
CDR3: CARSLLCGFASTDTQYF
DNA: TGTGCCAGAAGCTTATTGTGTGGCTTTGCTAGCACAGATACGCAGTATTTT

D: TRBD1
size: .
V: TRBV6-1
J: TRBJ1-5
CDR3: CASSRGTANDQPQHF
DNA: TGTGCCAGCAGTCGCGGGACAGCAAATGATCAGCCCCAGCATTTT

D: .
size: .
V: TRBV29-1
J: TRBJ2-7
CDR3: CSVVAGEKQYF
DNA: TGCAGCGTTGTGGCAGGGGAGAAACAGTACTTC

D: TRBD2
size: .
V: TRBV5-4
J: TRBJ2-5
CDR3: CASSSQTSTETQYF
DNA: TGTGCCAGCAGCTCCCAGACTAGCACAGAGACCCAGTACTTC

D: TRBD1
size: medium-sized
V: TRBV19
J: TRBJ2-7
CDR3: CASSIVGTGGEQYF
DNA: TGTGCCAGTAGTATAGTTGGGACAGGGGGCGAGCAGTACTTC

D: TRBD2
size: once
V: TRBV5-1
J: TRBJ2-3
CDR3: CASSFTGTSADTQYF
DNA: TGCGCCAGCAGCTTTACCGGGACTAGTGCAGATACGCAGTATTTT

D: .
size: .
V: TRBV27
J: TRBJ1-1
CDR3: CASSFNVRETEAFF
DNA: TGTGCCAGCAGTTTTAATGTCAGGGAAACTGAAGCTTTCTTT

D: TRBD2
size: .
V: TRBV11-1
J: TRBJ2-1
CDR3: CASSWTSGMDEQFF
DNA: TGTGCCAGCAGCTGGACTAGCGGGATGGATGAGCAGTTCTTC

D: .
size: .
V: TRBV2
J: TRBJ2-5
CDR3: CASSEQAGQETQYF
DNA: TGTGCCAGCAGTGAACAGGCAGGGCAAGAGACCCAGTACTTC

D: .
size: once
V: TRBV5-1
J: TRBJ2-3
CDR3: CASSTFRARGTQYF
DNA: TGCGCCAGCAGTACTTTTAGAGCCCGCGGTACGCAGTATTTT

D: TRBD1
size: .
V: TRBV7-9
J: TRBJ1-2
CDR3: CASSSQPGQGSTNYGYTF
DNA: TGTGCCAGCAGCTCCCAACCGGGACAGGGAAGTACTAACTATGGCTACACCTTC

D: .
size: .
V: TRBV15
J: TRBJ1-4
CDR3: CATSREVRRHNDGLFF
DNA: TGTGCCACCAGCAGAGAGGTCCGACGACACAACGACGGACTGTTTTTT

D: .
size: .
V: TRBV5-4
J: TRBJ2-7
CDR3: CASSLAPLAGSYEQYF
DNA: TGTGCCAGCAGCTTGGCCCCCCTAGCTGGGTCCTACGAGCAGTACTTC

D: TRBD2
size: .
V: TRBV15
J: TRBJ2-2
CDR3: CASNPGGSGTGELFF
DNA: TGTGCCAGCAACCCGGGGGGATCGGGCACCGGGGAGCTGTTTTTT

D: TRBD2
size: .
V: TRBV9
J: TRBJ2-5
CDR3: CASSVPTGSSGIQETQYF
DNA: TGTGCCAGCAGCGTCCCAACTGGGTCTAGCGGGATACAAGAGACCCAGTACTTC

D: .
size: .
V: TRBV5-1
J: TRBJ2-5
CDR3: CASSLGGQETQYF
DNA: TGCGCCAGCAGCTTGGGGGGGCAGGAGACCCAGTACTTC

D: .
size: once
V: TRBV7-9
J: TRBJ2-2
CDR3: CASSLGYTGELFF
DNA: TGTGCCAGCAGCTTGGGCTACACCGGGGAGCTGTTTTTT

D: .
size: .
V: TRBV7-6
J: TRBJ2-7
CDR3: CASSLEGTDYEQYF
DNA: TGTGCCAGCAGCTTGGAGGGGACTGACTACGAGCAGTACTTC

D: .
size: .
V: TRBV4-3
J: TRBJ1-1
CDR3: CASSQDSRGAEAFF
DNA: TGCGCCAGCAGCCAGGACTCCAGGGGTGCTGAAGCTTTCTTT

D: TRBD1
size: .
V: TRBV6-1
J: TRBJ1-6
CDR3: CASSPTGSSPLHF
DNA: TGTGCCAGCAGTCCGACAGGGTCTTCACCCCTCCACTTT

D: .
size: .
V: TRBV6-5
J: TRBJ1-2
CDR3: CASSLTGYGYTF
DNA: TGTGCCAGCAGTTTGACGGGCTATGGCTACACCTTC

D: TRBD1
size: few
V: TRBV5-1
J: TRBJ1-4
CDR3: CASSLDRGRSTNEKLFF
DNA: TGCGCCAGCAGCTTGGACAGGGGGCGGTCTACTAATGAAAAACTGTTTTTT

D: .
size: .
V: TRBV9
J: TRBJ1-2
CDR3: CASSVEQATYYGYTF
DNA: TGTGCCAGCAGCGTTGAGCAGGCAACCTACTATGGCTACACCTTC

D: TRBD2
size: .
V: TRBV28
J: TRBJ2-1
CDR3: CASGVLAGDSYEQFF
DNA: TGTGCCAGCGGGGTACTAGCGGGAGACTCGTATGAGCAGTTCTTC

D: TRBD1
size: .
V: TRBV6-1
J: TRBJ2-7
CDR3: CASNPTGVGFYEQYF
DNA: TGTGCCAGTAATCCGACAGGGGTGGGTTTTTACGAGCAGTACTTC

D: .
size: .
V: TRBV6-5
J: TRBJ1-5
CDR3: CASRKKGGGGQPQNF
DNA: TGTGCCAGCAGAAAAAAGGGGGGGGGCGGACAGCCCCAGAATTTT

D: .
size: .
V: TRBV29-1
J: TRBJ1-1
CDR3: CSVTREWNTEAFF
DNA: TGCAGCGTAACCAGGGAATGGAACACTGAAGCTTTCTTT